The rows below give T cell receptor beta chains drawn from one sample of a study of blood T cells in healthy people across ages. TCRdb ran MiXCR on the 5' RACE reads and lists one entry per CDR3 protein. The sample holds some 670,000 distinct CDR3 sequences, about 51% seen once. The sample comprised blood. Source of these receptors: a woman of 80 years or more in good health. The CDR3 runs from the conserved cysteine through the conserved F or W. Fields, in order: clone size, J gene, V gene, D gene, CDR3 DNA, CDR3 protein. A D gene is named only where the DNA matches it firmly. The size of a clone is reported for some rows only, either as once, few or many, or as a class for expanded clones.

>few|TRBJ2-1|TRBV11-3|TRBD2
TGTGCCAGCAGCTTAGGGGAGGGCCTGCCCAATGAGCAGTTCTTC
CASSLGEGLPNEQFF
>few|TRBJ2-5|TRBV29-1|.
TGCAGCGTTGAACGGGGATCGGAAGAGACCCAGTACTTC
CSVERGSEETQYF
>.|TRBJ2-5|TRBV20-1|TRBD2
TGCAGTGCTTCGAGTGATTGCGGGAGGAGGGATGAGCAGTACTTC
CSASSDCGRRDEQYF
>.|TRBJ1-2|TRBV20-1|TRBD1
TGCAGTGCCCCGGGACAGGGCCTATATGGCTACACCTTC
CSAPGQGLYGYTF
>.|TRBJ2-1|TRBV20-1|.
TGCAGTGCTAGTGGTGACTCCTACAATGAGCAGTTCTTC
CSASGDSYNEQFF
>.|TRBJ2-7|TRBV7-2|.
TGTGCCAGCAGCTATGGACAGTTCTACGAGCAGTACTTC
CASSYGQFYEQYF
>.|TRBJ2-1|TRBV13|.
TGTGCCAGCAGCTTAGGGCAGCCCAACAATGAGCAGTTCTTC
CASSLGQPNNEQFF
>.|TRBJ2-2|TRBV5-1|.
TGCGCCAGCTTGGGCAGCCTGTCGAACACCGGGGAGCTGTTTTTT
CASLGSLSNTGELFF
>many|TRBJ2-7|TRBV7-9|TRBD2
TGTGCCAGCAGCTTAGATCGTGCGGGAGTGGGCTACGAGCAGTACTTC
CASSLDRAGVGYEQYF
>many|TRBJ1-5|TRBV12-3/TRBV12-4|.
TGTGCCAGCACCCTGGGGGTAAACCAGCCCCAGCATTTT
CASTLGVNQPQHF
>.|TRBJ2-2|TRBV15|.
TGTGCCACCAGCCCCCCCTCTGGGTACACCGGGGAGCTGTTTTTT
CATSPPSGYTGELFF
>.|TRBJ1-2|TRBV20-1|TRBD1
TGCAGTGCTGAAGGGACAGGGAGGCGCGGCTACACCTTC
CSAEGTGRRGYTF
>.|TRBJ1-2|TRBV29-1|TRBD1
TGCAGCGGCCTGACAGGGAGGGTCGATGGCTACACCTTC
CSGLTGRVDGYTF
>few|TRBJ2-1|TRBV7-9|.
TGTGCCAGCAGCCCATGGCGGCTTGAAGACAATGAGCAGTTCTTC
CASSPWRLEDNEQFF
>few|TRBJ1-4|TRBV24-1|TRBD1
TGTGCCACCAGTGACCATGGACAGGGGGGAGAAAAACTGTTTTTT
CATSDHGQGGEKLFF
>many|TRBJ1-2|TRBV11-2|TRBD1
TGTGCCAGCAGCCCGTTAAGCAGGGGGTCTTATGGCTACACCTTC
CASSPLSRGSYGYTF
>many|TRBJ2-7|TRBV5-1|.
TGCGCCAGCAGCTGGACGAGGAGCTCCTACGAGCAGTACTTC
CASSWTRSSYEQYF
>.|TRBJ2-7|TRBV3-1|.
TGTGCCAGCAGCCATGCCCTGATCTCCTACGAGCAGTACTTC
CASSHALISYEQYF
>few|TRBJ2-1|TRBV3-1|.
TGTGCCAGCAGCCAAGAGTCCGGGAAGAGCTCCTACAATGAGCAGTTCTTC
CASSQESGKSSYNEQFF
>many|TRBJ2-3|TRBV5-1|.
TGCGCCAGCAGCTGGTTCCCCGGGGAGACAGATACGCAGTATTTT
CASSWFPGETDTQYF
>.|TRBJ2-5|TRBV7-9|TRBD1
TGTGCCAGCAGCAGTCTAGGGACAGCCATAGAGACCCAGTACTTC
CASSSLGTAIETQYF
>.|TRBJ2-3|TRBV28|TRBD1
TGTGCCAGCACCCCCGCGGACAGGGACGCAGATACGCAGTATTTT
CASTPADRDADTQYF
>few|TRBJ1-1|TRBV28|.
TGTGCCAGCAGCTCCGGTGGGGCAGGTAAGAAAATCACTGAAGCTTTCTTT
CASSSGGAGKKITEAFF
>.|TRBJ2-3|TRBV10-1|TRBD2
TGCGCCAGCATTGTTGCGCGGGAGACAGATACGCAGTATTTT
CASIVARETDTQYF
>.|TRBJ2-1|TRBV5-1|.
TGCGTCAGCAGCTATAATAGCGGTAGCTCCTACAATGGGCAGTTCTTC
CVSSYNSGSSYNGQFF
>.|TRBJ1-1|TRBV20-1|.
TGCAGTGCCCCCAGAGAGGGCTCGAGCGCTTTCTTT
CSAPREGSSAFF
>.|TRBJ2-5|TRBV9|.
TGTGCCAGCAGCGTAGGTTACAGGGTGTCCCAAGAGACCCAGTACTTC
CASSVGYRVSQETQYF
>.|TRBJ2-7|TRBV12-3/TRBV12-4|.
TGTGCCAGCATTCCCTCATTGCCCTACAATGAGCAGTACTTC
CASIPSLPYNEQYF
>.|TRBJ1-5|TRBV2|.
TGTGCCAGCAGTGAATCTGAACAGCCCCAGCATTTT
CASSESEQPQHF
>once|TRBJ1-6|TRBV20-1|.
TGCAGTGCTAGGGAGGGCCCAGGGTATAATTCACCCCCCCACTTT
CSAREGPGYNSPPHF
>many|TRBJ2-3|TRBV7-8|.
TGTGCCAGCAGCTTAGACAGTTCCGGGCGAGCCACAGATACGCAGTATTTT
CASSLDSSGRATDTQYF
>many|TRBJ2-3|TRBV20-1|.
TGCAGTGCTAGGCCGGACACCAGCACAGATACGCAGTATTTT
CSARPDTSTDTQYF
>many|TRBJ2-1|TRBV7-2|.
TGTGCCAGCAGCCGGGCGAATGACAATGAGCAGTTCTTC
CASSRANDNEQFF
>.|TRBJ2-7|TRBV12-3/TRBV12-4|TRBD2
TGTGCCAGCAGTTCCACCCCTAGCGGGGGACTCTACAATGAGCAGTACTTC
CASSSTPSGGLYNEQYF
>.|TRBJ2-3|TRBV7-3|.
TGTGCCAGCAGCTCCTTCACAGATACGCGGTATTTT
CASSSFTDTRYF
>few|TRBJ2-7|TRBV29-1|.
TGCAGCGTTAAAACGGGTTACAATGAGCAGTACTTC
CSVKTGYNEQYF
>.|TRBJ1-1|TRBV28|.
TGTGCCAGCACCCGGGGGAGGACTGAAGCTTTCTTT
CASTRGRTEAFF
>once|TRBJ1-2|TRBV12-3/TRBV12-4|.
TGTGCCAGCAGTTTAAAGGAGGGGGGTGTGAATTGGGACTATGGCTACACCTTC
CASSLKEGGVNWDYGYTF
>many|TRBJ2-7|TRBV29-1|TRBD2
TGCAGCGTTGGAACTAGCGGAACCTACGAGCAGTACTTC
CSVGTSGTYEQYF
>few|TRBJ2-1|TRBV6-6|.
TGTGCCAGCAGTGACAGTGGACCCTACAATGAGCAGTTCTTC
CASSDSGPYNEQFF
>.|TRBJ2-1|TRBV6-1|TRBD2
TGTGCCAGCAGTGAATGGGCGGGGGGCCTTCGTAGCAATGAGCAGTTCTTC
CASSEWAGGLRSNEQFF
>.|TRBJ2-5|TRBV20-1|.
TGCAGTGCTAGAAACTACCAAGAGACCCAGTACTTC
CSARNYQETQYF